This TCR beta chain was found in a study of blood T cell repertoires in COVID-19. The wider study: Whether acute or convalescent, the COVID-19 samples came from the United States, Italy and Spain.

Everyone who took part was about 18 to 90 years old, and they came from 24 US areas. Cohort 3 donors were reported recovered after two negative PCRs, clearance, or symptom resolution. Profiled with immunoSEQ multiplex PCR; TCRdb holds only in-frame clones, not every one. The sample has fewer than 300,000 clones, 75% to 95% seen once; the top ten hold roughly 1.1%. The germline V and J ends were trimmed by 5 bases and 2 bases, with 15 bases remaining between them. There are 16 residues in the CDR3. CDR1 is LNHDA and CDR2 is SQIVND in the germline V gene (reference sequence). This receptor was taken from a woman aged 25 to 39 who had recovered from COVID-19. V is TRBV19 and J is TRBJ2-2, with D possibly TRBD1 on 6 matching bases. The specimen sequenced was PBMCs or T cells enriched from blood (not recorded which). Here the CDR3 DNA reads TGTGCCAGTAGTCTTAGGACAGCCGTAAACACCGGGGAGCTGTTTTTT. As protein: CASSLRTAVNTGELFF. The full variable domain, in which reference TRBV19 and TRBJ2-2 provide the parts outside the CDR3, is DGGITQSPKYLFRKEGQNVTLSCEQNLNHDAMYWYRQDPGQGLRLIYYSQIVNDFQKGDIAEGYSVSREKKESFPLTVTSAQKNPTAFYLCASSLRTAVNTGELFFGEGSRLTVL.